This T cell receptor (beta chain) was sequenced during a study of T cell responses to AZD1222 COVID-19 vaccine. Method: immunoSEQ multiplex PCR; TCRdb's copy keeps in-frame clones and lacks some. The data contain over 100,000 clones, 89% of them seen just once; the ten biggest clones take up 5% to 6.5%. Findings and limits, study-wide: Spike was spanned by vaccine-associated CD4 TCRs, which were dominant at 160-218 and 743-854. Every sample of the repertoires postdated the peak T cell response. Baseline seropositivity occurred in only a handful of AZD1222 recipients.

Of note for this clone: Its antigen is currently unknown.

V lost 5 bases and J lost 4; bases outside the gene matches: 9. This CDR3 has 16 residues. Germline lookup yields CDR1 LNHNV and CDR2 YYDKDF (reference sequence). The chain combines TRBV15 with TRBJ2-5, with 11 bases aligning to TRBD1. Specimen: peripheral blood, collected on day 0 of AZD1222 vaccination. This receptor was obtained from an adult in good health. The CDR3 DNA follows: TGTGCCACCAGCCGCGACCCCGGACAGGGGGCAGAGACCCAGTACTTC. Protein: CATSRDPGQGAETQYF.